This T cell receptor (beta chain) is from a study of blood T cell repertoires in COVID-19. Across the study: T cells, B-cell-depleted T cells, or PBMCs provided the cDNA or gDNA that served as material.

Measured with immunoSEQ multiplex PCR; TCRdb has only the in-frame clones, and not every one. This sample carries around 400,000 clones, about 88% of them seen once, and the ten largest clones take around 1.5%. Assignment of participants to cohorts was predicated upon participant-reported clinical history. The sample was PBMCs or T cells enriched from blood (not recorded which). The clonotype originates from a woman in her late teens or twenties who had been exposed to COVID-19.

CDR3 amino acids: CASRPMGGGARGTDTQYF. The CDR3, as DNA: TGTGCCAGTAGGCCAATGGGCGGGGGCGCACGCGGCACAGATACGCAGTATTTT. The chain uses TRBV19 and TRBJ2-3, with D perhaps TRBD2 (7 bases). Trimming took 6 bases from V and 1 from J, leaving 23 bases between them. Germline values: CDR1 LNHDA, CDR2 SQIVND (reference sequence). This CDR3 region has 18 residues.